These 10 T cell receptor beta chains originate from one sample sequenced in a study of glioma-infiltrating T cells. The iRepertoire nested amplicon-rescue multiplex PCR amplified TCR alpha and beta CDR3s from RNA. Using its own MiXCR run on the multiplex PCR reads, TCRdb lists one record per CDR3 protein. The data show some 18,000 distinct CDR3 sequences, roughly 50% seen once. The sequenced sample was glioma tissue, nonneoplastic brain tissue, or PBMCs (not recorded which). The source of these receptors is a human donor with low-grade glioma or glioblastoma, undergoing nonglioma brain surgery, or in good health (not recorded which).

V and J are TRBV5-4 and TRBJ2-1, with D unresolved. The CDR3 covers 15 residues. Between the trimmed V and J ends, which lost 3 bases and 0 bases, there was a span of 10 bases. Germline CDR1 SGHNT, CDR2 YYREEE (reference sequence). This CDR3 is CASSSRVSSYNEQFF. The DNA of the CDR3 is TGTGCCAGCAGCTCCCGGGTGAGCTCCTACAATGAGCAGTTCTTC.

The gene calls are TRBV25-1 and TRBJ2-2, with 10 nucleotides matching TRBD1. This CDR3 region has 16 residues. V lost 5 bases, J lost 5 bases, and 8 bases stayed unmatched. CDR1 is MGHDK and CDR2 is SYGVNS in the germline V gene. The CDR3 DNA is TGTGCCAGCAGTCCCGGGACAGGGGAGCGTACCGGGGAGCTGTTTTTT. Protein sequence: CASSPGTGERTGELFF.

This clonotype came up a few times. This chain links TRBV5-4 with TRBJ2-5; unclear D gene. There are 11 residues in the CDR3. The V and J ends lost 2 bases and 6 bases respectively, with 5 bases between them. CDR1 and CDR2 from the germline V gene are SGHNT and YYREEE (reference sequence). The CDR3 bases are TGTGCCAGCAGCTTTATGAAGACCCAGTACTTC. It translates to CASSFMKTQYF.

Judged by abundance, this clonotype is medium-sized (0.01 to 0.1%). The V and J genes are TRBV12-3 or TRBV12-4 and TRBJ1-5; weak D call: TRBD1 (5 bases). V lost 4 bases and J 2 bases, leaving 18 bases between the germline ends. The CDR3 runs to 17 residues. CDR3 protein: CASSSQGGGGGNQPQHF. The CDR3 DNA reads TGTGCCAGCAGTTCCCAGGGAGGCGGGGGAGGCAATCAGCCCCAGCATTTT.

This chain joins TRBV6-5 and TRBJ1-5; D unresolved. Per the germline V gene, CDR1 is MNHEY and CDR2 is SVGAGI. The V and J ends lost 6 bases and 7 bases respectively, with 13 bases between them. The CDR3 consists of 13 residues. As DNA, the CDR3 is TGTGCCAGCAGACCAACGGAGGGACAGCCCCAGCATTTT. Residues: CASRPTEGQPQHF.

This clonotype was detected a few times. CDR3 sequence (DNA): TGTGCCAGCAGTGCCCCGGCCGGGACAGGGGGCTGGGATACGCAGTATTTT. It specifies CASSAPAGTGGWDTQYF. V gene TRBV28 combines with J gene TRBJ2-3; 12 nucleotides agree with TRBD1. Per the germline V gene, CDR1 is MDHEN and CDR2 is SYDVKM. The CDR3 spans 17 residues. With 5 bases clipped from V and 6 bases from J, the junction kept 12 bases outside the gene matches.

As concerns this clonotype: One junction end disagrees with the germline gene, perhaps due to a read error. The genes are TRBV6-5 and TRBJ1-2; possibly TRBD1 for D (5 bases). The germline CDR1 and CDR2 sequences are MNHEY and SVGAGI. The CDR3 sequence is 14 residues long. The CDR3 nucleotides read TGTGCCAGCAGTTACCCCGGACACAACTGTGGCAACACCTTC. Amino acid sequence: CASSYPGHNCGNTF.

This clonotype was seen many times. The genes are TRBV14 and TRBJ1-2; D remains unclear. Germline V gives CDR1 SGHDN, CDR2 FVKESK. V lost 4 bases, J lost 0 bases, and 12 bases lay in between. The CDR3 consists of 15 residues. The CDR3 protein is CASSRLGEANYGYTF. DNA for the CDR3: TGTGCCAGCAGCCGCCTGGGCGAAGCTAACTATGGCTACACCTTC.

There are a few counts of this clonotype. This sequence joins TRBV20-1 and TRBJ2-3; D could derive from TRBD1 or TRBD2 (7 bases each). CDR1 and CDR2 from the germline V gene are DFQATT and SNEGSKA (reference sequence). This CDR3 comprises 14 residues. V was shortened by 0 bases and J by 4 bases, with 11 bases between the two germline ends. The CDR3 is CSARDAGGADTQYF. The CDR3 DNA is TGCAGTGCTAGAGATGCAGGGGGGGCAGATACGCAGTATTTT.

The chain links TRBV6-2 or TRBV6-3 to TRBJ2-3; 7 bases fit TRBD2. The V and J ends lost 2 bases and 5 bases, in that order; junction bases with no gene match: 7. The CDR3 is 15 amino acids. Germline-derived CDR1 and CDR2 are MNHEY and SVGEGT. Here the CDR3 reads CASSYGRAIGDTQYF. In DNA, the CDR3 is TGTGCCAGCAGTTACGGGAGGGCCATCGGAGATACGCAGTATTTT.